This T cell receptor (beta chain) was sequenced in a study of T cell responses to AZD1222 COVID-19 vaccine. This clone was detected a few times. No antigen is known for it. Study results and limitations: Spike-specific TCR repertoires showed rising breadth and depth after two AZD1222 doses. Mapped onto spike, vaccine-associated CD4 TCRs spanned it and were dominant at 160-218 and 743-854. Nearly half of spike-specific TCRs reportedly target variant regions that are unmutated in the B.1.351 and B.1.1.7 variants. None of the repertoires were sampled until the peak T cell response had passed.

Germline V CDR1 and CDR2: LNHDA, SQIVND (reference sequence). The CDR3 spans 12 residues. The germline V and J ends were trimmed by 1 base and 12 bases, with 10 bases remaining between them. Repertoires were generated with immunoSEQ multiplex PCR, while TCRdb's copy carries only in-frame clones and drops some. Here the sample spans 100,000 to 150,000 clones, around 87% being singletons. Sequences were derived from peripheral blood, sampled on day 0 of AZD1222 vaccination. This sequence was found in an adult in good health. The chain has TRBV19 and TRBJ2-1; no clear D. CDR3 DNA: TGTGCCAGTAGTATAGGGAGTGCGGTGCAGTTCTTC. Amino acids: CASSIGSAVQFF.